The next 4 T cell receptor beta chains were all read from a single sample in a study of blood T cell repertoires in COVID-19. Repertoires were generated with immunoSEQ multiplex PCR, while TCRdb's copy carries only in-frame clones and drops some. The sample holds thousands of clones, approximately 80% seen once. The sample was peripheral blood. Receptors were obtained from a human donor in a cohort sampled during active COVID-19.

In its sample, this clone was seen a few times. The rearrangement joins TRBV5-1 to TRBJ2-2; D ambiguous. Trimming took off 2 bases at V and 3 bases at J, with 5 bases between the two ends. Germline CDR1 SGHRS, CDR2 YFSETQ. The CDR3 has 13 residues. CDR3 sequence: CASSLQHTGELFF. The DNA of the CDR3 is TGCGCCAGCAGCTTACAGCACACCGGGGAGCTGTTTTTT.

The genes are TRBV6-6 and TRBJ2-1, with 9 bases matching TRBD2. CDR1 is MNHNY and CDR2 is SVGAGI in the germline V gene (reference sequence). The ends lost 4 bases at V and 8 bases at J; junction bases unmatched: 6. This CDR3 contains 14 residues. The CDR3 region is CASSFLAGVDEQFF. Here the CDR3 DNA reads TGTGCCAGCAGTTTCTTAGCGGGAGTAGATGAGCAGTTCTTC.

This chain connects TRBV30 to TRBJ2-1; D is unresolved. Trimming removed 0 bases at V and 2 bases at J, with 14 bases between. This CDR3 is 16 amino acids long. Germline V lookup: CDR1 GTSNPN, CDR2 SVGIG (reference sequence). This chain's CDR3 is CAWSVLPRSTYNEQFF. In DNA, the CDR3 is TGTGCCTGGAGTGTACTCCCCCGGAGCACCTACAATGAGCAGTTCTTC.

This chain joins TRBV4-3 and TRBJ1-2, with 7 bases fitting TRBD1. The CDR3 runs to 16 residues. CDR1 and CDR2 (germline): LGHNA, YSLEER. The J segment lost 8 bases and the V segment lost 2 bases, leaving 14 bases of the junction unmatched. CDR3 DNA sequence: TGCGCCAGCAGCCAACGAAGCCTTGGACAGGCCGAAGGCTACACCTTC. Protein: CASSQRSLGQAEGYTF.